The 5 T cell receptor beta chains in this list originate from one sample, sequenced in a study of control samples from healthy donors and cancer patients. Some clones are missing from TCRdb's copy, which holds only in-frame ones; the method was immunoSEQ multiplex PCR. The table shows 130,000 to 150,000 clones, with 80% to 95% occurring only once. Sequenced material: blood. Source of these receptors: a man aged 25 to 45 in good health.

The rearrangement joins TRBV30 to TRBJ2-1; D is possibly TRBD1 (7 bases). CDR1 is GTSNPN and CDR2 is SVGIG in the germline V gene (reference sequence). Trimming removed 2 bases at V and 5 bases at J, with 31 bases between. The CDR3 is 20 amino acids. The CDR3 protein is CAWSPTRTGPRGMTHNEQFF. CDR3 in DNA: TGTGCCTGGAGTCCTACTAGGACAGGCCCCCGGGGGATGACACACAATGAGCAGTTCTTC.

This sequence joins TRBV7-9 and TRBJ2-2; either TRBD1 or TRBD2 may supply D (6 bases each). From germline, CDR1 is SEHNR and CDR2 FQNEAQ (reference sequence). V was shortened by 7 bases and J by 0 bases, with 18 bases between the two germline ends. The CDR3 loop spans 17 amino acids. CDR3 nucleotide sequence: TGTGCCAGCACCCCGAGCGTAAGGGGGGCGAACACCGGGGAGCTGTTTTTT. Translation: CASTPSVRGANTGELFF. Supplemented by reference TRBV7-9 and TRBJ2-2, the full variable domain reads DTGVSQNPRHKITKRGQNVTFRCDPISEHNRLYWYRQTLGQGPEFLTYFQNEAQLEKSRLLSDRFSAERPKGSFSTLEIQRTEQGDSAMYLCASTPSVRGANTGELFFGEGSRLTVL.

This clone was seen only a few times. The gene calls are TRBV7-8 and TRBJ1-2; no firm D call. V was clipped by 1 base and J by 4 bases, with 10 bases between them. This CDR3 region has 14 residues. CDR1 is SGHVS and CDR2 is FQNEAQ in the germline V gene. CDR3 amino acids: CASSLGVYSYGYTF. In nucleotides, the CDR3 is TGTGCCAGCAGCTTAGGTGTATATTCCTATGGCTACACCTTC.

The chain combines TRBV15 with TRBJ2-1; TRBD1 is a possible D gene (7 bases). Germline lookup yields CDR1 LNHNV and CDR2 YYDKDF (reference sequence). The CDR3 spans 13 residues. Trimming pared 2 bases from V and 6 bases from J, leaving 8 bases between. DNA for the CDR3: TGTGCCACCAGCAGACAGGGGGGCAATGAGCAGTTCTTC. This gives the protein CATSRQGGNEQFF. The full variable domain, with the rest looked up from reference TRBV15 and TRBJ2-1, is DAMVIQNPRYQVTQFGKPVTLSCSQTLNHNVMYWYQQKSSQAPKLLFHYYDKDFNNEADTPDNFQSRRPNTSFCFLDIRSPGLGDTAMYLCATSRQGGNEQFFGPGTRLTVL.

The CDR3 DNA is TGTGCCACCAGCGCCAGCGGGCTAGCGGTCGACGAGCAGTACTTC. Protein product: CATSASGLAVDEQYF. The chain carries TRBV6-2 or TRBV6-3 and TRBJ2-7; 7 bases agree with TRBD2. The CDR3 spans 15 residues. The V gene's germline CDR1 is MNHEY and CDR2 SVGEGT. The V gene end was trimmed by 10 bases and the J gene end by 5 bases; junction bases not matched to a gene: 17.